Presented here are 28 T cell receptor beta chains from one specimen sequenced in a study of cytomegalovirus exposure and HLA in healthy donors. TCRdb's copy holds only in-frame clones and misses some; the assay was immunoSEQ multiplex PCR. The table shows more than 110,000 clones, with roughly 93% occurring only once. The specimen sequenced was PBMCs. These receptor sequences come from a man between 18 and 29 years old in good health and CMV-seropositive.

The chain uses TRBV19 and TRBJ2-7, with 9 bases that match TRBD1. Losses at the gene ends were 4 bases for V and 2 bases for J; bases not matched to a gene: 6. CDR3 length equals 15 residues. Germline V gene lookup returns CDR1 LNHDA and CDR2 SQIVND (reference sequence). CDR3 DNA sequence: TGTGCCAGTAGTAGGGAGGGACAGGGTGCCTACGAGCAGTACTTC. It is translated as CASSREGQGAYEQYF.

The CDR3 spells CASSLTGVGFGYTF. For the CDR3, the DNA is TGTGCCAGCAGCTTGACAGGGGTAGGGTTTGGCTACACCTTC. This rearrangement joins TRBV25-1 to TRBJ1-2; TRBD1 agrees at 8 bases. There are 14 residues in the CDR3. V trimming: 6 bases; J trimming: 7 bases; junction bases outside the gene matches: 10. Germline V gene data show CDR1 as MGHDK and CDR2 as SYGVNS.

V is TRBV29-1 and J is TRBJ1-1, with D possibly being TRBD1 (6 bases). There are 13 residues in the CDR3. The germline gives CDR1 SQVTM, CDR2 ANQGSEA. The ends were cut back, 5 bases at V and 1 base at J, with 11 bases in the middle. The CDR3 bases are TGCAGCGTTCAGGGGCCAAGGAACACTGAAGCTTTCTTT. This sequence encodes CSVQGPRNTEAFF.

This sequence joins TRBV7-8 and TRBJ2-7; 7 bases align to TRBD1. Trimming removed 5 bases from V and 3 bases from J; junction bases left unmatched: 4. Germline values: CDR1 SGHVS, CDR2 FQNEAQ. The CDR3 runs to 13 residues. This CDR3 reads CASSPGTDYEQYF. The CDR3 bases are TGTGCCAGCAGCCCGGGGACAGACTACGAGCAGTACTTC.

The CDR3 loop is CARSGSSGFLDIVGTGLREQYF. In DNA form, the CDR3 reads TGTGCCAGAAGCGGGAGCTCGGGGTTTTTGGACATTGTGGGGACAGGCTTAAGGGAGCAGTACTTC. The chain combines TRBV5-3 with TRBJ2-7; TRBD1 agrees at 8 bases. TRBV5-3 falls under the ORF class, with uncertain function. The V segment lost 4 bases and the J segment 7 bases; nucleotides outside the gene matches: 34. The CDR3 length is 22 residues.

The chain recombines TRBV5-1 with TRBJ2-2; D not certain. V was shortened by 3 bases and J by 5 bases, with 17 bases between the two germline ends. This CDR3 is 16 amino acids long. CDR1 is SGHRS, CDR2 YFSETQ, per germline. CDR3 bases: TGCGCCAGCAGCTCGGAAAGAGCAGGCCTAACCGGGGAGCTGTTTTTT. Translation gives CASSSERAGLTGELFF.

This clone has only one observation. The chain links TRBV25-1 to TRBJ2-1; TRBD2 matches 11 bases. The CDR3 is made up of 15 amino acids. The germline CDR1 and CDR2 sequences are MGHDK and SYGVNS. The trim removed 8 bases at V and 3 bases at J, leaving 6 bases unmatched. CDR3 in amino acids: CASSGGLADYNEQFF. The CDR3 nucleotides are TGTGCCAGCTCCGGGGGACTAGCGGACTACAATGAGCAGTTCTTC.

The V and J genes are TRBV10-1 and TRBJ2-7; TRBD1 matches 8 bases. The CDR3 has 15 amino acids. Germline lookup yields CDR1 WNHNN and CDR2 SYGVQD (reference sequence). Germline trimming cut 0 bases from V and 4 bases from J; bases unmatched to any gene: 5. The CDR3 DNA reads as TGCGCCAGCAGTGAGTCCGACAGGGGTGTGTACGAGCAGTACTTC. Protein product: CASSESDRGVYEQYF.

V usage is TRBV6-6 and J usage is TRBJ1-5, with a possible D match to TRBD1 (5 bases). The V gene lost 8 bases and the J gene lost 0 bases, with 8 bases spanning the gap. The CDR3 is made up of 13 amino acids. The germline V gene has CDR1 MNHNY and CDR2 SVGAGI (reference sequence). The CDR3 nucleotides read TGTGCCAGCCTCACAGGTAGCAATCAGCCCCAGCATTTT. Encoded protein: CASLTGSNQPQHF.

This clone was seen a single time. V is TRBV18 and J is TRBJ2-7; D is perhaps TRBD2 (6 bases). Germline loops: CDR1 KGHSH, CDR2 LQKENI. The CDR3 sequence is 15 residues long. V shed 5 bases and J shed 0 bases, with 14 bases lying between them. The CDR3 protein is CASSSSSAYSYEQYF. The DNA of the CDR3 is TGTGCCAGCTCATCCTCTAGCGCCTACTCCTACGAGCAGTACTTC.

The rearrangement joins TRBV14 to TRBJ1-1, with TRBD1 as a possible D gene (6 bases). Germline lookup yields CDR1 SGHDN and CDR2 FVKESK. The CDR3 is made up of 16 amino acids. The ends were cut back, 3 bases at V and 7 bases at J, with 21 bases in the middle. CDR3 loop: CASSHSGVGGLYEAFF. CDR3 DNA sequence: TGTGCCAGCAGCCATTCTGGGGTCGGGGGGCTTTATGAAGCTTTCTTT.

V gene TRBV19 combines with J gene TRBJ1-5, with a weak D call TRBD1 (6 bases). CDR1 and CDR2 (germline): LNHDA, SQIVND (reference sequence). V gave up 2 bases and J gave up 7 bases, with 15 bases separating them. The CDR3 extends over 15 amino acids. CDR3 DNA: TGTGCCAGTAGTATAATGCCAGGGGTCGAACAGCCCCAGCATTTT. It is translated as CASSIMPGVEQPQHF.

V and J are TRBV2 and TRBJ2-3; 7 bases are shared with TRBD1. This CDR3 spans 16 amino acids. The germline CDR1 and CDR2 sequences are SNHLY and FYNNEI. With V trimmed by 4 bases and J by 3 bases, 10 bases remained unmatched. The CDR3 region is CASSGAPRQGTDTQYF. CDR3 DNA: TGTGCCAGCAGTGGGGCTCCTCGACAGGGAACAGATACGCAGTATTTT.

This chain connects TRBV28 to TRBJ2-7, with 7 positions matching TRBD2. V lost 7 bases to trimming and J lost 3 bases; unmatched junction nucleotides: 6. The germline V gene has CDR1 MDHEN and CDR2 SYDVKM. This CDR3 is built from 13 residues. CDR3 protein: CASNGDYSYEQYF. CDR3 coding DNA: TGTGCCAGCAACGGGGACTATAGCTACGAGCAGTACTTC.

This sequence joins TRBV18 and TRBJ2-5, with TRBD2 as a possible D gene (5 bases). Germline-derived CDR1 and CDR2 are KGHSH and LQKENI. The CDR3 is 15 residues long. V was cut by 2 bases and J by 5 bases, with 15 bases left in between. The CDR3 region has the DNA TGTGCCAGCTCACCAATTCCGGGGTTAAGGGAGACCCAGTACTTC. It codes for CASSPIPGLRETQYF. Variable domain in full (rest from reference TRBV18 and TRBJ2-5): NAGVMQNPRHLVRRRGQEARLRCSPMKGHSHVYWYRQLPEEGLKFMVYLQKENIIDESGMPKERFSAEFPKEGPSILRIQQVVRGDSAAYFCASSPIPGLRETQYFGPGTRLLVL.

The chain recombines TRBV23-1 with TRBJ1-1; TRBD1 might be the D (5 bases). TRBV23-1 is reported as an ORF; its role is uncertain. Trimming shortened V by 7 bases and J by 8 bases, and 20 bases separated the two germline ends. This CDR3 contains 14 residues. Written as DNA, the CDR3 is TGCGCCAGCATCTTAGATCAGGGTGATATGGAAGCTTTCTTT. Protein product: CASILDQGDMEAFF.

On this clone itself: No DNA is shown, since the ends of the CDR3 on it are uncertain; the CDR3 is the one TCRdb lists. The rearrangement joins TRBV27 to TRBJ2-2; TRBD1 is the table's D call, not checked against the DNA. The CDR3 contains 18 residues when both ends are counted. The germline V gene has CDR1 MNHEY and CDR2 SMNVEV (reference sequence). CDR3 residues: CASSLLVGGPRRAGELFF.

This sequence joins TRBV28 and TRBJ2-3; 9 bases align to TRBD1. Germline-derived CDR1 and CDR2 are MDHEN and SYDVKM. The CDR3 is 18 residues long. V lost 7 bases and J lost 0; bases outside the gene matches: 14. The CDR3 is CASTSSGTGRTSTDTQYF. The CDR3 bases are TGTGCCAGCACCAGCTCCGGGACAGGGCGAACTAGCACAGATACGCAGTATTTT.

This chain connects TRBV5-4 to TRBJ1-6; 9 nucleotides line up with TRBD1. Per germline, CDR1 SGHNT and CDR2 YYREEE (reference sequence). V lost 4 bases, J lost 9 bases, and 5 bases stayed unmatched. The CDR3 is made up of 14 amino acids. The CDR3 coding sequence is TGTGCCAGCAGCCCTGACAGGGGGTCTTCACCCCTCCACTTT. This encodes CASSPDRGSSPLHF.

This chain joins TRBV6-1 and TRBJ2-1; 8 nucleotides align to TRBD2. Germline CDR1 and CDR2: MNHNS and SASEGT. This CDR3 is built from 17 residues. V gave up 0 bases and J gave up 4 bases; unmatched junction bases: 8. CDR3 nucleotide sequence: TGTGCCAGCAGTGAAGCAACAGGGAGCGGGAGTTACAATGAGCAGTTCTTC. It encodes CASSEATGSGSYNEQFF.

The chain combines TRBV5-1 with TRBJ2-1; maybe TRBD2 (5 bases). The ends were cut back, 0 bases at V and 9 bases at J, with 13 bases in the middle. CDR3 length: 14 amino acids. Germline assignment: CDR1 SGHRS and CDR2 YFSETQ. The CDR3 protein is CASSLGGSLIEQFF. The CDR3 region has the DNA TGCGCCAGCAGCTTGGGTGGGAGTTTAATTGAGCAGTTCTTC.

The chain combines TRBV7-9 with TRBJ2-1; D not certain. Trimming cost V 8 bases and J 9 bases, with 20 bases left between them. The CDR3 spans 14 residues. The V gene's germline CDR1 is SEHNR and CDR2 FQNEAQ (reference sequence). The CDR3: CASLPPPEDSEQFF. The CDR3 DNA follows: TGTGCCAGCCTTCCCCCGCCTGAGGATAGTGAGCAGTTCTTC.

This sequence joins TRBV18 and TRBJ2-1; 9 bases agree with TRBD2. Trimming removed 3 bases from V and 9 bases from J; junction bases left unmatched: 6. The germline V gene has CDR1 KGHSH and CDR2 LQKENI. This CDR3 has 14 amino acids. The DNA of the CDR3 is TGTGCCAGCTCACCTCGCGGGACTAGCAGTGAGCAGTTCTTC. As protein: CASSPRGTSSEQFF.

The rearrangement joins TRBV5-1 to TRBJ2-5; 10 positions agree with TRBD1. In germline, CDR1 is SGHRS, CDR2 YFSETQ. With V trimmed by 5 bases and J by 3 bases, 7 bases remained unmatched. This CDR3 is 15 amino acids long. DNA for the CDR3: TGCGCCAGCAGTGTTGCCGGGACAGGGGAAGAGACCCAGTACTTC. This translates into CASSVAGTGEETQYF.

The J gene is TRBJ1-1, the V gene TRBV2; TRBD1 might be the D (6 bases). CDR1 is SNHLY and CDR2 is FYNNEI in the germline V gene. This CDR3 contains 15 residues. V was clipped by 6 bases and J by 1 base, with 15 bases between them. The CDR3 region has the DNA TGTGCCAGCAGCAAAGGGGAGGGGGGGAACACTGAAGCTTTCTTT. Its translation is CASSKGEGGNTEAFF.

The CDR3 loop reads CASRTSGRYNEQFF. Here the CDR3 DNA reads TGTGCCAGCAGGACTAGCGGGAGGTACAATGAGCAGTTCTTC. The V and J genes are TRBV27 and TRBJ2-1; 13 positions match TRBD2. The CDR3 totals 14 residues. The V gene's germline CDR1 is MNHEY and CDR2 SMNVEV (reference sequence). Trimming removed 6 bases from V and 4 bases from J; junction bases left unmatched: 0.

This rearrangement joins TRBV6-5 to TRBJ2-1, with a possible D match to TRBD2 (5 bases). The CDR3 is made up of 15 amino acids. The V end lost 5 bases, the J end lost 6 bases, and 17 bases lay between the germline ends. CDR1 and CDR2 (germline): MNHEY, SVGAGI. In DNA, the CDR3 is TGTGCCAGCAGTAACGACTACACAGTCCGCAATGAGCAGTTCTTC. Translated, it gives CASSNDYTVRNEQFF.

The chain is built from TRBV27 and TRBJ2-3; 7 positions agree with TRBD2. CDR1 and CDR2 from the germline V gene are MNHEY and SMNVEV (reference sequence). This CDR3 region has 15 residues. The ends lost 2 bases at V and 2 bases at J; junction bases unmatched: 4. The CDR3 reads CASSLAGLTTDTQYF. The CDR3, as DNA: TGTGCCAGCAGTTTAGCGGGACTAACCACAGATACGCAGTATTTT.